Following are 16 T cell receptor beta chains from one sample sequenced in a study of OX40 agonist ivuxolimab in advanced cancers. Profiled with immunoSEQ multiplex PCR; TCRdb holds only in-frame clones, not every one. This sample has some 70,000 clones, with roughly 87% found just once. The sample in question was CD4+ or CD8+ T cells sorted from blood, obtained in a trial of the OX40 agonist ivuxolimab. Receptors were obtained from an adult with an advanced solid tumor such as melanoma, head and neck, liver or kidney cancer.

This clone was found once. This chain joins TRBV5-1 and TRBJ1-3; the D gene is possibly TRBD1 (6 bases). Germline V CDR1 and CDR2: SGHRS, YFSETQ. V dropped 6 bases and J dropped 0 bases, with 19 bases sitting between them. The length of the CDR3 is 17 residues. DNA of the CDR3: TGCGCCAGCACCCCCGGGGGGCAGAGGATCTCTGGAAACACCATATATTTT. This gives the protein CASTPGGQRISGNTIYF.

V usage is TRBV10-3 and J usage is TRBJ1-1; the match to TRBD1 covers 8 bases. Germline V gene lookup returns CDR1 ENHRY and CDR2 SYGVKD. CDR3 size: 13 residues. J lost 5 bases, V lost 10 bases, and 9 bases had no gene match. The CDR3 protein is CATETGAGTEAFF. The CDR3 DNA reads TGTGCCACCGAGACAGGGGCGGGTACTGAAGCTTTCTTT.

The chain carries TRBV6-1 and TRBJ2-7; weak D call: TRBD2 (5 bases). V was cut by 5 bases and J by 3 bases, with 14 bases left in between. In germline, CDR1 is MNHNS, CDR2 SASEGT. The length of the CDR3 is 14 residues. CDR3 nucleotide sequence: TGTGCCAGCAGTCAGGACGGAGGCCGCTACGAGCAGTACTTC. This sequence encodes CASSQDGGRYEQYF.

A remark on this clone: The sample contains more than one DNA sequence encoding this CDR3. This sequence joins TRBV18 and TRBJ2-2; the D call may be TRBD1 or TRBD2 (5 bases each). Germline V lookup: CDR1 KGHSH, CDR2 LQKENI. The CDR3 is 15 residues long. With 6 bases removed from V and 4 bases from J, the gap between germline ends came to 15 bases. CDR3 DNA sequence: TGTGCCAGCTCGCCGGGGCAGGGTCCCACCGGGGAGCTGTTTTTT. It codes for CASSPGQGPTGELFF.

Written as DNA, the CDR3 is TGTGCCAGCAGCCGGCTAGCGGGAGGGACCTACGAGCAGTACTTC. Its protein is CASSRLAGGTYEQYF. The chain couples TRBV2 to TRBJ2-7; 12 bases match TRBD2. This CDR3 has 15 residues. V trimming: 6 bases; J trimming: 2 bases; junction bases outside the gene matches: 5. Germline V gene sequence: CDR1 SNHLY, CDR2 FYNNEI.

V and J are TRBV6-1 and TRBJ2-1, with 8 bases fitting TRBD2. The CDR3 extends over 14 amino acids. V trimming: 7 bases; J trimming: 0 bases; junction bases outside the gene matches: 2. Germline values: CDR1 MNHNS, CDR2 SASEGT. In nucleotides, the CDR3 is TGTGCCAGCACTGCGGGAGGCTCCTACAATGAGCAGTTCTTC. It yields the protein CASTAGGSYNEQFF.

This chain links TRBV6-4 with TRBJ2-1; 13 bases agree with TRBD2. CDR3 length: 15 residues. CDR1 and CDR2 from the germline V gene are MRHNA and SNTAGT. The V and J ends lost 6 bases and 7 bases, in that order; junction bases with no gene match: 6. The CDR3 coding sequence is TGTGCCAGCAGCGCGGGACTAGCGGGGCGAAATGAGCAGTTCTTC. This translates into CASSAGLAGRNEQFF.

The chain has TRBV18 and TRBJ1-2; 10 bases align to TRBD1. V shed 6 bases and J 6 bases; nucleotides not matched to a gene: 7. This CDR3 comprises 14 residues. Germline V gene lookup returns CDR1 KGHSH and CDR2 LQKENI. The CDR3: CASSLGQGGNGYTF. CDR3 bases: TGTGCCAGCTCCCTAGGACAGGGGGGGAATGGCTACACCTTC.

The chain links TRBV6-1 to TRBJ1-3; D is unresolved. Looked up from germline, CDR1 is MNHNS and CDR2 is SASEGT. V lost 6 bases, J lost 3 bases, and 12 bases lay in between. This CDR3 has 14 amino acids. The CDR3, as DNA: TGTGCCAGCAGAAAAGCGGACTATGGAAACACCATATATTTT. Protein: CASRKADYGNTIYF.

The V call is TRBV27, the J call TRBJ2-1; D is possibly TRBD2 (6 bases). With 5 bases removed from V and 6 bases from J, the gap between germline ends came to 14 bases. Germline CDR1 is MNHEY and CDR2 is SMNVEV (reference sequence). The CDR3 covers 14 residues. The CDR3: CASSITSSANEQFF. CDR3 DNA sequence: TGTGCCAGCAGTATAACCTCTAGCGCCAATGAGCAGTTCTTC.

The CDR3 region is CASSALAGPTDTQYF. CDR3 coding DNA: TGTGCCAGCAGCGCCCTAGCGGGGCCCACAGATACGCAGTATTTT. The rearrangement uses TRBV7-2 and TRBJ2-3; 9 nucleotides line up with TRBD2. The CDR3 length is 15 residues. With V trimmed by 5 bases and J by 2 bases, 5 bases remained unmatched. Germline CDR1 reads SGHTA; CDR2 reads FQGNSA.

The rearrangement joins TRBV28 to TRBJ2-1; D is perhaps TRBD1 (6 bases). The CDR3 totals 14 residues. Looked up from germline, CDR1 is MDHEN and CDR2 is SYDVKM. Trimming removed 7 bases at V and 3 bases at J, with 13 bases between. CDR3 sequence (DNA): TGTGCCAGCACCGGACAGCTATACTACAATGAGCAGTTCTTC. Its translation: CASTGQLYYNEQFF. The full variable domain, its missing parts supplied by reference TRBV28 and TRBJ2-1, is DVKVTQSSRYLVKRTGEKVFLECVQDMDHENMFWYRQDPGLGLRLIYFSYDVKMKEKGDIPEGYSVSREKKERFSLILESASTNQTSMYLCASTGQLYYNEQFFGPGTRLTVL.

V usage is TRBV30 and J usage is TRBJ2-2; TRBD2 matches at 8 bases. Germline trimming cut 0 bases from V and 4 bases from J; bases unmatched to any gene: 4. This CDR3 comprises 15 residues. The V gene's germline CDR1 is GTSNPN and CDR2 SVGIG (reference sequence). The CDR3 DNA reads as TGTGCCTGGAGTGTTGGGCTAGCGGGCACCGGGGAGCTGTTTTTT. This sequence encodes CAWSVGLAGTGELFF.

J is TRBJ1-5 and V is TRBV5-8; 8 bases align to TRBD1. CDR1 SGHTS and CDR2 YDEGEE come from the germline V gene. The V gene end was trimmed by 4 bases and the J gene end by 0 bases; junction bases not matched to a gene: 3. This CDR3 contains 15 residues. CDR3 in amino acids: CASSPGTGSNQPQHF. The CDR3, as DNA: TGTGCCAGCAGCCCTGGGACAGGTAGCAATCAGCCCCAGCATTTT.

This chain connects TRBV7-2 to TRBJ1-6, with 7 positions matching TRBD1. CDR1 and CDR2 from the germline V gene are SGHTA and FQGNSA. V trimming: 6 bases; J trimming: 12 bases; junction bases outside the gene matches: 14. The CDR3 has 15 residues. The DNA of the CDR3 is TGTGCCAGCAGTCTAGGGGGCGGCCAGGCACTACCCCTCCACTTT. Amino acids: CASSLGGGQALPLHF.

This clone appeared a few times. The chain combines TRBV5-4 with TRBJ2-3; 8 nucleotides agree with TRBD2. CDR1 SGHNT and CDR2 YYREEE come from the germline V gene (reference sequence). The CDR3 runs to 14 residues. The ends lost 6 bases at V and 4 bases at J; junction bases unmatched: 7. The CDR3 DNA follows: TGTGCCAGCACCAATGAAGCGGGAGCAGATACGCAGTATTTT. This codes for CASTNEAGADTQYF.